This entry lists 10 T cell receptor beta chains sequenced from one sample in a study of T cell repertoires in cytomegalovirus infection. TCRdb called the reads again in MiXCR, with one record for every CDR3 protein. The profile shows about 260,000 distinct CDR3 sequences, around 15% of them singletons. Specimen: PBMCs. These receptors were taken from a human donor in good health (CMV status not recorded). Some clones in this sample may be carry-over from other donors' samples.

There are a few counts of this clonotype. V is TRBV7-2 and J is TRBJ2-7; D uncertain. V lost 1 base and J lost 6, with 10 bases in between. The CDR3 totals 13 residues. Germline V CDR1 and CDR2: SGHTA, FQGNSA. This chain's CDR3 is CASSLVLLGEQYF. For the CDR3, the DNA is TGTGCCAGCAGCTTAGTCCTTCTAGGCGAGCAGTACTTC.

The table lists this clonotype with many counts. The V and J genes are TRBV7-3 and TRBJ2-1; no reliable D call. V dropped 0 bases and J dropped 4 bases, with 10 bases sitting between them. The germline CDR1 and CDR2 sequences are SGHTA and FQGTGA. The CDR3 runs to 15 residues. CDR3 DNA sequence: TGTGCCAGCAGCTTAACGGCAGATCAATACAATGAGCAGTTCTTC. It codes for CASSLTADQYNEQFF.

There are many counts of this clonotype. The chain has TRBV28 and TRBJ2-1; D is perhaps TRBD2 (6 bases). This CDR3 spans 14 amino acids. Germline V gives CDR1 MDHEN, CDR2 SYDVKM. V was pared by 4 bases and J by 2 bases, with 9 bases between. Here the CDR3 reads CASSSSAAYNEQFF. In DNA, the CDR3 is TGTGCCAGCAGTTCTAGCGCCGCCTACAATGAGCAGTTCTTC.

This clonotype was detected many times. V gene TRBV12-3 or TRBV12-4 combines with J gene TRBJ2-3; maybe TRBD1 (5 bases). Trimming took 4 bases from V and 5 from J, leaving 19 bases between them. This CDR3 has 16 residues. The CDR3 protein is CASSSAQASQGDTQYF. The DNA of the CDR3 is TGTGCCAGCAGTTCGGCACAGGCTTCCCAAGGAGATACGCAGTATTTT.

This clonotype was counted between two and nine times. The rearrangement uses TRBV20-1 and TRBJ2-1; D may match TRBD1 or TRBD2 (5 bases each). The V and J ends lost 2 bases and 4 bases respectively, with 9 bases between them. The CDR3 runs to 13 residues. Per the germline V gene, CDR1 is DFQATT and CDR2 is SNEGSKA (reference sequence). The CDR3 sequence: CSARPGGYNEQFF. The CDR3 DNA follows: TGCAGTGCTAGACCTGGGGGATACAATGAGCAGTTCTTC.

At least ten counts were recorded for this clonotype. The chain is built from TRBV7-8 and TRBJ2-3; 8 positions match TRBD2. This CDR3 is 16 amino acids long. In germline, CDR1 is SGHVS, CDR2 FQNEAQ. J gave up 0 bases and V 5 bases, and 7 bases lay outside the gene matches. CDR3 residues: CASSPRVAGSTDTQYF. DNA for the CDR3: TGTGCCAGCAGCCCTAGGGTAGCGGGGAGCACAGATACGCAGTATTTT.

As to this clonotype: This could be a read error, since a much larger clone is one nucleotide away. The rearrangement uses TRBV7-2 and TRBJ1-2; no clear D gene. In germline, CDR1 is SGHTA, CDR2 FQGNSA. Between the trimmed V and J ends, which lost 5 bases and 4 bases, there was a span of 14 bases. This CDR3 has 14 residues. Written as DNA, the CDR3 is TGTGCCAGCAGCGCCAGGTGGCGCATCTATGGCTACACCTTC. As protein: CASSARWRIYGYTF. Supplemented by reference TRBV7-2 and TRBJ1-2, the full variable domain reads GAGVSQSPSNKVTEKGKDVELRCDPISGHTALYWYRQSLGQGLEFLIYFQGNSAPDKSGLPSDRFSAERTGGSVSTLTIQRTQQEDSAVYLCASSARWRIYGYTFGSGTRLTVV.

This clonotype was seen only a few times. The chain is built from TRBV5-1 and TRBJ2-1; D may correspond to TRBD1 or TRBD2 (7 bases each). V shed 5 bases and J shed 0 bases, with 15 bases lying between them. The CDR3 sequence is 16 residues long. Germline CDR1 reads SGHRS; CDR2 reads YFSETQ. Here the CDR3 DNA reads TGCGCCAGCAGAGAGGAGCGGGACAGCTCCTACAATGAGCAGTTCTTC. As protein: CASREERDSSYNEQFF.

This clonotype showed up just a few times. The V gene is TRBV20-1, the J gene TRBJ1-3, with no clear D. The V gene's germline CDR1 is DFQATT and CDR2 SNEGSKA (reference sequence). CDR3 length: 11 amino acids. Trimming cost V 0 bases and J 8 bases, with 5 bases left between them. CDR3 in amino acids: CSARDKDTIYF. CDR3 bases: TGCAGTGCTAGAGATAAAGACACCATATATTTT.

There are a few counts of this clonotype. The rearrangement joins TRBV7-9 to TRBJ2-3, with D perhaps TRBD1 or TRBD2 (6 bases each). Trimming took 2 bases from V and 2 from J, leaving 17 bases between them. The CDR3 sequence is 17 residues long. Per germline, CDR1 SEHNR and CDR2 FQNEAQ (reference sequence). The CDR3 protein is CASSLRGTRLLTDTQYF. CDR3 bases: TGTGCCAGCAGCTTAAGGGGGACTCGATTGCTCACAGATACGCAGTATTTT.